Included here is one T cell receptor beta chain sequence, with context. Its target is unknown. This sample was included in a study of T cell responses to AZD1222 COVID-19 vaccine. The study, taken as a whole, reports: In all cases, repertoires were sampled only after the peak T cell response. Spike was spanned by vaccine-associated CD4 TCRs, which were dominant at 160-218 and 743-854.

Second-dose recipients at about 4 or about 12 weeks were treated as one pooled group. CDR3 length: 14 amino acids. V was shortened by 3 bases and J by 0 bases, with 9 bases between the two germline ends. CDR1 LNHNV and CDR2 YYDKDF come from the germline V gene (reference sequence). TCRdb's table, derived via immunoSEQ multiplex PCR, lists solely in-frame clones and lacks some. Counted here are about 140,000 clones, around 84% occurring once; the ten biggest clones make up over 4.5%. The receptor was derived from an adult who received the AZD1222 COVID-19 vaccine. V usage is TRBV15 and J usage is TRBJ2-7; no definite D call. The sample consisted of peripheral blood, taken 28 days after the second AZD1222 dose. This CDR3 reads CATSSPGSSYEQYF. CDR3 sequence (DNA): TGTGCCACCAGCAGTCCCGGAAGCTCCTACGAGCAGTACTTC.